This T cell receptor beta chain appears in the sequencing data of a study of blood T cell repertoires in COVID-19. Only in-frame clones appear in the TCRdb table, and some are missing; sequencing was by immunoSEQ multiplex PCR. The data hold about 87,000 clones, with over 75% observed a single time. The V segment lost 1 base and the J segment 7 bases; nucleotides outside the gene matches: 11. The CDR3 sequence is 15 residues long. Germline V gives CDR1 GTSNPN, CDR2 SVGIG (reference sequence). Patients of the Seattle cohort, enrolled during active infection, were followed longitudinally. This clone was counted a single time.

The rearrangement uses TRBV30 and TRBJ2-7; 9 bases agree with TRBD1. This receptor was obtained from a woman of 80 years or more with COVID-19, enrolled during active disease. Specimen: peripheral blood. The CDR3 spells CAWSGWTGVTGEQYF. Here the CDR3 DNA reads TGTGCCTGGAGTGGGTGGACAGGGGTTACGGGGGAGCAGTACTTC.